This T cell receptor (beta chain) emerged from a study of blood T cell repertoires in COVID-19. Seattle-derived patients entered the study during active infection and were followed longitudinally. In the original processing: Researchers report that nucleated cell counts were estimated from reference gene primer amplification. TCRdb keeps only in-frame clones here, not all; method: immunoSEQ multiplex PCR. The V and J calls and the clone size are those of that table, but D and trimming were determined from the DNA. The sample has approximately 170,000 clones, roughly 93% seen once; the top ten hold 4.5% to 5%. Trimming removed 1 base from V and 1 base from J, with 14 bases in between. Germline CDR1 is MGHRA and CDR2 is YSYEKL. The CDR3 sequence is 17 residues long.

The sample taken for sequencing was peripheral blood. The receptor was derived from a man younger than 35 with COVID-19, enrolled during active disease. The chain links TRBV4-1 to TRBJ2-4; perhaps TRBD2 as D (6 bases). The CDR3 DNA reads as TGCGCCAGCAGCCAAGGCGGGGATTGGTGGGCCAAAAACATTCAGTACTTC. As protein: CASSQGGDWWAKNIQYF.